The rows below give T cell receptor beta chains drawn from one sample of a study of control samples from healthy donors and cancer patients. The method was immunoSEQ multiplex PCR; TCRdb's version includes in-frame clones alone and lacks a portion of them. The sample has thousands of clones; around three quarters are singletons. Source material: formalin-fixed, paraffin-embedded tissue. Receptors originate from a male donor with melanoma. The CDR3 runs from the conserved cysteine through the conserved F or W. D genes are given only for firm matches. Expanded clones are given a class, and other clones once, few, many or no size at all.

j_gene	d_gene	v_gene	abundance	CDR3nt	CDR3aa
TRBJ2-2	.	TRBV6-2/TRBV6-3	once	TGTGCCAGCAGCCCGGAAACCCTAGCGCTCGCGAACACCGGGGAGCTGTTTTTT	CASSPETLALANTGELFF
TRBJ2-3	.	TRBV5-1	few	TGCGCCAGCAGCAGCCTAGGGACCGCCGCAGATACGCAGTATTTT	CASSSLGTAADTQYF
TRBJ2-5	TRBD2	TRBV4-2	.	TGTGCCAGCAGCCAAGTTTCCGCGGCGGGAGGAGGGGAGACCCAGTACTTC	CASSQVSAAGGGETQYF
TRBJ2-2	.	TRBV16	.	TGTGCCAGCAGCCAATTCGGGAGAGGGGGCACCGGGGAGCTGTTTTTT	CASSQFGRGGTGELFF
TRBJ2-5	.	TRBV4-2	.	TGTGCCAGCAATAATCAAGGGGGGTATAGACAAGAGACCCAGTACTTC	CASNNQGGYRQETQYF
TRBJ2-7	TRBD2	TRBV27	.	TGTGCCAGCACCGGAGTGGGGACTAGCGCCCCGAGTTACTACGAGCAGTACTTC	CASTGVGTSAPSYYEQYF
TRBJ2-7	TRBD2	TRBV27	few	TGTGCCAGCAGTCTTATAGCGGGAGGAAGGGGCGAGCAGTACTTC	CASSLIAGGRGEQYF
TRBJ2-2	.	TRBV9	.	TGTGCCAGCAGCGTAGAGGAGACAATAACCGGGGAGCTGTTTTTT	CASSVEETITGELFF
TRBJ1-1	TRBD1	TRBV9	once	TGTGCCAGCAGCGCCTCAACAGGGGGATGGAACACTGAAGCTTTCTTT	CASSASTGGWNTEAFF
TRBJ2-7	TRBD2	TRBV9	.	TGTGCCAGCAGCGTAGGACTAGCAGGGGAGCAGTACTTC	CASSVGLAGEQYF
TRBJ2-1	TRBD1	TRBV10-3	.	TGTGCCATCAGAGGACAGGGCTGGAATGAGCAGTTCTTC	CAIRGQGWNEQFF
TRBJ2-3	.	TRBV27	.	TGTGCCAGCAGTTTTGGTGGGCCAGATACGCAGTATTTT	CASSFGGPDTQYF
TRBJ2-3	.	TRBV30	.	TGTGCCTCATCGGGAGGGGGCGCAGATACGCAGTATTTT	CASSGGGADTQYF
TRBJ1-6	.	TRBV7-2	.	TGTGCCAGCAGCTACAGGGAATCACCCCTCCACTTT	CASSYRESPLHF
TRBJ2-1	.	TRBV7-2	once	TGTGCCAGCAGCGAAGCCTACGCCGCCTACAATGAGCAGTTCTTC	CASSEAYAAYNEQFF
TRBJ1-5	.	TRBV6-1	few	TGTGCCAGCAGTGAAGAATGGACAGCGAACAATCAGCCCCAGCATTTT	CASSEEWTANNQPQHF
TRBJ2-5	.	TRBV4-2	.	TGTGCCAGCAGCCAAGGGGGCGGGGAACGGAAGACCCAGTACTTC	CASSQGGGERKTQYF
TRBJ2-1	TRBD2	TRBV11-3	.	TGTGCCAGCAGCTTTAATAGCGGGAAGAGCGATGAGCAGTTCTTC	CASSFNSGKSDEQFF
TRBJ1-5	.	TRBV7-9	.	TGTGCCAGCAGCTTGGAGGGGGTCGTTCAGCCCCAGCATTTT	CASSLEGVVQPQHF
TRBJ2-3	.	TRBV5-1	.	TGCGCCAGCAGCTTTAGCGGTTACACAGATACGCAGTATTTT	CASSFSGYTDTQYF
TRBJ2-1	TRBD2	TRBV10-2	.	TGCGCCAGCAGTGTTTATAGCGGGAGGGAAAATGAGCAGTTCTTC	CASSVYSGRENEQFF
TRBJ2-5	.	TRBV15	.	TGTGCCACCAGCAGCGTCCGGGCAGAGACCCAGTACTTC	CATSSVRAETQYF
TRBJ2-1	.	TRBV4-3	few	TGCGCCAGCAGCCGCTCCTACAATGAGCAGTTCTTC	CASSRSYNEQFF
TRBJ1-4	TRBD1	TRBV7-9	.	TGTGCCAGCAGCTTAGCGGACAGGGGTTACGAAAAACTGTTTTTT	CASSLADRGYEKLFF
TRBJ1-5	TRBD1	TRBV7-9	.	TGTGCCAGCAGTGTCGCCGGGACAGGGTCGCAGCCCCAGCATTTT	CASSVAGTGSQPQHF
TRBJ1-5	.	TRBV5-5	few	TGTGCCAGCAGCTTGGAGGGTCATCAGCCCCAGCATTTT	CASSLEGHQPQHF
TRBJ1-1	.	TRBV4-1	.	TGCGCCAGCAGCCGTAGAGGGGCGATTGAAGCTTTCTTT	CASSRRGAIEAFF
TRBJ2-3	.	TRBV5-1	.	TGCGCCAGCAGCTTGGCCGTGGGGGCAACAGATACGCAGTATTTT	CASSLAVGATDTQYF
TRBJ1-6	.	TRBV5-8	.	TGTGCCAGCAGCAGACCCGTTGGATCTGTAGATTCACCCCTCCACTTT	CASSRPVGSVDSPLHF
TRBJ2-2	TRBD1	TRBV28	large	TGTGCCAGCAGTCACAGGGGGACCGGGGAGCTGTTTTTT	CASSHRGTGELFF
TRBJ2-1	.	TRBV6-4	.	TGTGCCACAAAAACAGGGCCCTACAATGAGCAGTTCTTC	CATKTGPYNEQFF
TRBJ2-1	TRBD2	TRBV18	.	TGTGCCAGCTCACCACAGGGTAGCGGGATAAGAACTAGTGAGCAGTTCTTC	CASSPQGSGIRTSEQFF
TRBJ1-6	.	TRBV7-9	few	TGTGCCAGCAGCTTAGAACAGTATAATTCACCCCTCCACTTT	CASSLEQYNSPLHF
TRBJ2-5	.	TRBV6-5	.	TGTGCCAGCAGTCCGGACAGAGAGGAGACCCAGTACTTC	CASSPDREETQYF
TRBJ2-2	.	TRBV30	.	TGTGCCTGGATGGTGGGCTGGAACACCGGGGAGCTGTTTTTT	CAWMVGWNTGELFF
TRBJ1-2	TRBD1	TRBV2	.	TGTGCCAGCAGGCGAACAGGGGGCGAAAACTATGGCTACACCTTC	CASRRTGGENYGYTF
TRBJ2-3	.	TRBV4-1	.	TGCGCCAGCAGCCAAAGGGGGGGCGCAGATACGCAGTATTTT	CASSQRGGADTQYF
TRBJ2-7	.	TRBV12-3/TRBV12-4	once	TGTGCCAGCAGTTTATTAGAGGGTCTGGGGCAGTACTTC	CASSLLEGLGQYF
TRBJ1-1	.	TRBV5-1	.	TGCGCCAGCAGCTTGGGGGACGGGAACACTGAAGCTTTCTTT	CASSLGDGNTEAFF
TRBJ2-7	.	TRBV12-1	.	TGTGCCAGCAGCTTTGGTGGACAGACCTACGAGCAGTACTTC	CASSFGGQTYEQYF
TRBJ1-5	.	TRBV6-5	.	TGTGCCAGCAGGCCCTCCACCCGGGGAAGGAAGCCCCAGCATTTT	CASRPSTRGRKPQHF
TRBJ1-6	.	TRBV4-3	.	TGCGCCAGCAGCCGAGAGACGGTCGGTAATTCACCCCTCCACTTT	CASSRETVGNSPLHF
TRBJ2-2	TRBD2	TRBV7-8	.	TGTGCCAGCAGCTTTTGGGCGGGGGGCTACACCGGGGAGCTGTTTTTT	CASSFWAGGYTGELFF
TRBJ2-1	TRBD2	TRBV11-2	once	TGTGCCAGCAGCCCACACCGAGCTAGGAGCGGGGGATATTACAATGAGCAGTTCTTC	CASSPHRARSGGYYNEQFF
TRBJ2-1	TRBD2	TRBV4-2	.	TGTGCCAGCAGCCGATACCAGCTAGCGGGGGCAGGCAATGAGCAGTTCTTC	CASSRYQLAGAGNEQFF
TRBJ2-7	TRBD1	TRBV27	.	TGTGCCAGCAGTCCCCCCCTCGGGACAGCCCAGGCCTACGAGCAGTACTTC	CASSPPLGTAQAYEQYF
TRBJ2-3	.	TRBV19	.	TGTGCCAGTACGTCCTGGGCCACAGATACGCAGTATTTT	CASTSWATDTQYF
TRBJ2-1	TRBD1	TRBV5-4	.	TGTGCCAGCAGCGTAGACAGGGGTGGCGATGAGCAGTTCTTC	CASSVDRGGDEQFF
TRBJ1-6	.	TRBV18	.	TGTGCCAGCTCACCGGGAGGTAATTCACCCCTCCACTTT	CASSPGGNSPLHF
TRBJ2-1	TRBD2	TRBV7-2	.	TGTGCCAGCAGCTTAGTGAGGGAGGGCCCCCACAATGAGCAGTTCTTC	CASSLVREGPHNEQFF
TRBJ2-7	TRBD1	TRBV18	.	TGTGCCAGCTCACCAGGGACAGACTACGAGCAGTACTTC	CASSPGTDYEQYF
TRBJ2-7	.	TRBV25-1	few	TGTGCCGGGGACTTCTCCTACGAGCAGTACTTC	CAGDFSYEQYF
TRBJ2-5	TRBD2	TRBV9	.	TGTGCCAGCAGCTCCCGAAGCGGGAGTGGAGAGACCCAGTACTTC	CASSSRSGSGETQYF
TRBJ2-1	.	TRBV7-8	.	TGTGCCAGCAGCTTAGACAGGGCGGGTTACAATGAGCAGTTCTTC	CASSLDRAGYNEQFF
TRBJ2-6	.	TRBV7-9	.	TGTGCCAGCAGCTTAGGGCACTCTGGGGCCAACGTCCTGACTTTC	CASSLGHSGANVLTF
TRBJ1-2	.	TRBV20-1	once	TGCAGTGCTAGTCCAGGGACGATCTATGGCTACACCTTC	CSASPGTIYGYTF
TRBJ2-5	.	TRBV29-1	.	TGCAGCGGTGGCACCATGGGGGAGACCCAGTACTTC	CSGGTMGETQYF